These 29 T cell receptor beta chains were all obtained from the same sample, sequenced in a study of blood T cell repertoires in COVID-19. The method was immunoSEQ multiplex PCR; TCRdb's version includes in-frame clones alone and lacks a portion of them. The sample lists about 160,000 clones, around nine tenths occurring once. The sequenced sample consisted of peripheral blood. The receptors were sampled from a woman in her seventies with COVID-19, enrolled during active disease.

V gene TRBV28 combines with J gene TRBJ1-5, with 8 bases matching TRBD1. V gave up 2 bases and J gave up 0 bases; unmatched junction bases: 12. In germline, CDR1 is MDHEN, CDR2 SYDVKM. The CDR3 length is 19 residues. CDR3 in DNA: TGTGCCAGCAGTTTAACCGGGACAGGTGGGTCTTATAGCAATCAGCCCCAGCATTTT. Its translation is CASSLTGTGGSYSNQPQHF.

The chain recombines TRBV5-6 with TRBJ2-5; 9 nucleotides line up with TRBD1. Germline assignment: CDR1 SGHDT and CDR2 YYEEEE. The ends lost 4 bases at V and 5 bases at J; junction bases unmatched: 9. This CDR3 is built from 15 residues. As DNA, the CDR3 is TGTGCCAGCAGCCCGGGACAGGGATCCTGGGAGACCCAGTACTTC. Translating gives CASSPGQGSWETQYF.

This chain's CDR3 is CSAGPPETQYF. The CDR3 DNA follows: TGCAGTGCTGGCCCTCCAGAGACCCAGTACTTC. The V gene is TRBV20-1, the J gene TRBJ2-5; D call uncertain. The CDR3 is 11 residues long. The V end was cut by 5 bases, the J end by 4 bases, with 8 bases between. Germline CDR1 is DFQATT and CDR2 is SNEGSKA (reference sequence).

The V call is TRBV19, the J call TRBJ1-1; 7 bases agree with TRBD1. Germline V gene data show CDR1 as LNHDA and CDR2 as SQIVND (reference sequence). V lost 6 bases and J lost 5; bases outside the gene matches: 6. The CDR3 consists of 13 residues. CDR3 bases: TGTGCCAGTAGGCGTCAGGGGGTGACTGAAGCTTTCTTT. Its translation: CASRRQGVTEAFF.

This clone appeared once. This chain connects TRBV5-1 to TRBJ1-2; D is unclear. Trimming took 0 bases from V and 7 from J, leaving 13 bases between them. There are 14 residues in the CDR3. Germline CDR1 is SGHRS and CDR2 is YFSETQ. Written as DNA, the CDR3 is TGCGCCAGCAGCTTGGGAGGCAGTGAGGTTGGCTACACCTTC. It is translated as CASSLGGSEVGYTF.

CDR3 loop: CASSSTVSSGNTIYF. In DNA form, the CDR3 reads TGTGCCAGCTCATCGACAGTGAGCTCTGGAAACACCATATATTTT. V is TRBV18 and J is TRBJ1-3, with a possible D match to TRBD1 (5 bases). The germline V gene has CDR1 KGHSH and CDR2 LQKENI. The V and J ends lost 5 bases and 0 bases respectively, with 11 bases between them. The CDR3 runs to 15 residues.

The chain joins TRBV19 to TRBJ2-4; 7 bases are a match to TRBD2. There are 15 residues in the CDR3. Per the germline V gene, CDR1 is LNHDA and CDR2 is SQIVND (reference sequence). V trimming: 4 bases; J trimming: 6 bases; junction bases outside the gene matches: 9. The CDR3 is CASSSTGGGGNIQYF. CDR3 coding DNA: TGTGCCAGTAGTAGTACGGGGGGAGGTGGAAACATTCAGTACTTC.

The rearrangement uses TRBV11-2 and TRBJ1-3; D is undetermined. The CDR3 covers 13 residues. Trimming removed 0 bases from V and 4 bases from J, with 4 bases in between. The V gene's germline CDR1 is SGHAT and CDR2 FQNNGV. The CDR3 spells CASSLELGNTIYF. DNA of the CDR3: TGTGCCAGCAGCTTAGAACTGGGAAACACCATATATTTT.

V is TRBV28 and J is TRBJ1-5; D may be TRBD1 (6 bases). The CDR3 contains 16 residues. V lost 2 bases, J lost 0 bases, and 11 bases lay in between. CDR1 and CDR2 from the germline V gene are MDHEN and SYDVKM. The DNA of the CDR3 is TGTGCCAGCAGTTTACCAGGGGAATATAGCAATCAGCCCCAGCATTTT. Its protein product is CASSLPGEYSNQPQHF.

The V and J genes are TRBV28 and TRBJ1-6, with a weak D call TRBD1 (6 bases). Trimming stripped 8 bases from V and 5 bases from J, with 13 bases between. There are 14 residues in the CDR3. Germline assignment: CDR1 MDHEN and CDR2 SYDVKM. For the CDR3, the DNA is TGTGCCAGCCAAAATCACAGGGATAATTCACCCCTCCACTTT. It specifies CASQNHRDNSPLHF.

The rearrangement joins TRBV5-1 to TRBJ2-7, with TRBD2 identical over 8 bases. CDR1 is SGHRS and CDR2 is YFSETQ in the germline V gene. V shed 5 bases, J shed 5 bases, and the junction held 6 bases outside the gene matches. This CDR3 spans 13 amino acids. This chain's CDR3 is CASRNRGGDEQYF. CDR3 sequence (DNA): TGCGCCAGCAGGAACCGGGGGGGCGACGAGCAGTACTTC.

The chain is built from TRBV5-6 and TRBJ1-2; 8 bases agree with TRBD1. This CDR3 has 14 amino acids. The junction had 5 bases not matched to a gene; V was cut back by 4 bases and J by 3 bases. CDR1 and CDR2 (germline): SGHDT, YYEEEE. CDR3 sequence: CASSHPDRDYGYTF. CDR3 nucleotides: TGTGCCAGCAGCCACCCGGACAGGGACTATGGCTACACCTTC. The whole variable domain, filled in from reference TRBV5-6 and TRBJ1-2, reads DAGVTQSPTHLIKTRGQQVTLRCSPKSGHDTVSWYQQALGQGPQFIFQYYEEEERQRGNFPDRFSGHQFPNYSSELNVNALLLGDSALYLCASSHPDRDYGYTFGSGTRLTVV.

The chain combines TRBV30 with TRBJ1-2; D unresolved. Between the trimmed V and J ends, which lost 5 bases and 1 base, there was a span of 5 bases. The CDR3 has 11 residues. Germline loops: CDR1 GTSNPN, CDR2 SVGIG (reference sequence). CDR3 region: CAWVLNYGYTF. Written as DNA, the CDR3 is TGTGCCTGGGTACTTAACTATGGCTACACCTTC. Full variable domain (outside the CDR3, taken from reference TRBV30 and TRBJ1-2): SQTIHQWPATLVQPVGSPLSLECTVEGTSNPNLYWYRQAAGRGLQLLFYSVGIGQISSEVPQNLSASRPQDRQFILSSKKLLLSDSGFYLCAWVLNYGYTFGSGTRLTVV.

In the case of this clone: Additional DNA sequences in this sample encode the identical CDR3. The rearrangement uses TRBV7-2 and TRBJ2-3, with 15 nucleotides matching TRBD2. Trimming removed 5 bases from V and 4 bases from J; junction bases left unmatched: 4. Germline V lookup: CDR1 SGHTA, CDR2 FQGNSA. The CDR3 is 16 residues long. The CDR3 is CASSLGLAGGADTQYF. The CDR3 DNA reads as TGTGCCAGCAGCCTGGGACTAGCGGGAGGAGCAGATACGCAGTATTTT.

The chain links TRBV11-2 to TRBJ1-3; D is perhaps TRBD1 (5 bases). This CDR3 is built from 13 residues. CDR1 is SGHAT and CDR2 is FQNNGV in the germline V gene. The V and J ends lost 3 bases and 7 bases respectively, with 10 bases between them. DNA for the CDR3: TGTGCCAGCAGCTTCAGGGCCAGGAACACCATATATTTT. This codes for CASSFRARNTIYF.

The chain uses TRBV5-4 and TRBJ2-5; TRBD1 matches 8 bases. There are 15 residues in the CDR3. The V gene's germline CDR1 is SGHNT and CDR2 YYREEE (reference sequence). V trimming: 1 base; J trimming: 5 bases; junction bases outside the gene matches: 7. DNA for the CDR3: TGTGCCAGCAGCTTGCCAGGGGGCTTGGGGGAGACCCAGTACTTC. Translating gives CASSLPGGLGETQYF.

This clone was recorded once. The genes are TRBV10-2 and TRBJ1-1; 7 bases are shared with TRBD1. The germline V gene has CDR1 WSHSY and CDR2 SAAADI. The V segment lost 7 bases and the J segment 1 base; nucleotides outside the gene matches: 6. The CDR3 has 14 amino acids. The DNA of the CDR3 is TGCGCCAGCACCTCCCGACAGGGGAACACTGAAGCTTTCTTT. This sequence encodes CASTSRQGNTEAFF.

This chain uses TRBV15 with TRBJ1-6, with a possible D match to TRBD1 (6 bases). From germline, CDR1 is LNHNV and CDR2 YYDKDF (reference sequence). This CDR3 contains 18 residues. V was pared by 0 bases and J by 9 bases, with 21 bases between. The CDR3 nucleotides read TGTGCCACCAGCAGAGATTTGGCCCAGGGGTTGAGCCCTTCACCCCTCCACTTT. Residues: CATSRDLAQGLSPSPLHF.

CDR3 in DNA: TGTGCCAGCAGTTTAAGGCCCAACGGAGGGGACACTGAAGCTTTCTTT. This codes for CASSLRPNGGDTEAFF. The gene calls are TRBV28 and TRBJ1-1; a weak D match, TRBD1 (5 bases). The V gene's germline CDR1 is MDHEN and CDR2 SYDVKM. With 2 bases removed from V and 3 bases from J, the gap between germline ends came to 16 bases. The CDR3 sequence is 16 residues long.

The chain uses TRBV6-4 and TRBJ2-5; 8 bases are shared with TRBD1. The CDR3 is 13 residues long. Looked up from germline, CDR1 is MRHNA and CDR2 is SNTAGT. The V segment lost 6 bases and the J segment 3 bases; nucleotides outside the gene matches: 3. The CDR3 reads CASRRQGKETQYF. DNA for the CDR3: TGTGCCAGCAGAAGACAGGGGAAAGAGACCCAGTACTTC.

Only one count was recorded for this clone. The rearrangement links TRBV11-2 to TRBJ2-7; TRBD1 agrees at 7 bases. Trimming cost V 1 base and J 3 bases; bases outside gene matches: 3. CDR1 and CDR2 (germline): SGHAT, FQNNGV. There are 14 residues in the CDR3. CDR3 protein: CASSLGRQGYEQYF. CDR3 coding DNA: TGTGCCAGCAGCTTAGGGAGACAGGGCTACGAGCAGTACTTC.

The chain's CDR3 is CASSPQGNTEAFF. CDR3 sequence (DNA): TGTGCCAGCAGTCCACAGGGAAACACTGAAGCTTTCTTT. This chain links TRBV6-5 with TRBJ1-1; tentatively, D is TRBD1 (6 bases). Germline-derived CDR1 and CDR2 are MNHEY and SVGAGI. The length of the CDR3 is 13 residues. Trimming pared 5 bases from V and 2 bases from J, leaving 9 bases between.

The chain uses TRBV5-1 and TRBJ2-5; 7 nucleotides match TRBD1. J was trimmed by 2 bases and V by 7 bases; bases with no gene match: 11. CDR3 length: 15 amino acids. Germline V CDR1 and CDR2: SGHRS, YFSETQ. This CDR3 reads CASGLLPGQQETQYF. Written as DNA, the CDR3 is TGCGCCAGCGGGCTTTTACCGGGACAGCAAGAGACCCAGTACTTC.

The chain joins TRBV9 to TRBJ1-2; possible D gene TRBD1, 5 bases. The CDR3 has 13 amino acids. Trimming took 0 bases from V and 6 from J, leaving 9 bases between them. Germline V gene data show CDR1 as SGDLS and CDR2 as YYNGEE. The chain's CDR3 is CASSVDRSDGYTF. The CDR3 DNA is TGTGCCAGCAGCGTAGACAGGAGTGATGGCTACACCTTC.

V and J are TRBV2 and TRBJ2-1; 13 nucleotides align to TRBD2. The V gene end was trimmed by 6 bases and the J gene end by 6 bases; junction bases not matched to a gene: 5. CDR1 is SNHLY and CDR2 is FYNNEI in the germline V gene. This CDR3 comprises 15 residues. The CDR3: CASRGLAGALNEQFF. CDR3 nucleotide sequence: TGTGCCAGCAGAGGACTAGCGGGGGCCCTCAATGAGCAGTTCTTC.

The chain links TRBV6-5 to TRBJ1-1; 7 bases match TRBD1. The junction had 2 bases not matched to a gene; V was cut back by 2 bases and J by 5 bases. The CDR3 contains 13 residues. Germline V gene sequence: CDR1 MNHEY, CDR2 SVGAGI. The CDR3, as DNA: TGTGCCAGCAGTTACGACAGGGATACTGAAGCTTTCTTT. Translation: CASSYDRDTEAFF.

The chain carries TRBV4-1 and TRBJ2-1; TRBD2 aligns across 15 bases. The CDR3 length is 21 residues. Germline V gives CDR1 MGHRA, CDR2 YSYEKL. V lost 1 base, J lost 9 bases, and 19 bases stayed unmatched. The CDR3 is CASSQALKAGLAGGIQTEQFF. The CDR3 DNA sequence: TGCGCCAGCAGCCAAGCTCTAAAGGCGGGACTAGCGGGGGGTATTCAGACTGAGCAGTTCTTC.

This chain joins TRBV27 and TRBJ1-6, with D possibly being TRBD1 (5 bases). The V gene lost 6 bases and the J gene lost 7 bases, with 10 bases spanning the gap. The CDR3 sequence is 13 residues long. Germline assignment: CDR1 MNHEY and CDR2 SMNVEV (reference sequence). The CDR3 DNA follows: TGTGCCAGCAGGGGGGGGAACAATTCACCCCTCCACTTT. Residues: CASRGGNNSPLHF.

This clone was seen a single time. V gene TRBV10-1 combines with J gene TRBJ1-2, with D maybe TRBD1 (6 bases). Germline CDR1 WNHNN, CDR2 SYGVQD (reference sequence). The CDR3 is 15 residues long. V was cut by 10 bases and J by 3 bases, with 21 bases left in between. CDR3: CATPAGGDVYYGYTF. The CDR3, as DNA: TGCGCCACCCCGGCGGGGGGCGATGTCTACTATGGCTACACCTTC.